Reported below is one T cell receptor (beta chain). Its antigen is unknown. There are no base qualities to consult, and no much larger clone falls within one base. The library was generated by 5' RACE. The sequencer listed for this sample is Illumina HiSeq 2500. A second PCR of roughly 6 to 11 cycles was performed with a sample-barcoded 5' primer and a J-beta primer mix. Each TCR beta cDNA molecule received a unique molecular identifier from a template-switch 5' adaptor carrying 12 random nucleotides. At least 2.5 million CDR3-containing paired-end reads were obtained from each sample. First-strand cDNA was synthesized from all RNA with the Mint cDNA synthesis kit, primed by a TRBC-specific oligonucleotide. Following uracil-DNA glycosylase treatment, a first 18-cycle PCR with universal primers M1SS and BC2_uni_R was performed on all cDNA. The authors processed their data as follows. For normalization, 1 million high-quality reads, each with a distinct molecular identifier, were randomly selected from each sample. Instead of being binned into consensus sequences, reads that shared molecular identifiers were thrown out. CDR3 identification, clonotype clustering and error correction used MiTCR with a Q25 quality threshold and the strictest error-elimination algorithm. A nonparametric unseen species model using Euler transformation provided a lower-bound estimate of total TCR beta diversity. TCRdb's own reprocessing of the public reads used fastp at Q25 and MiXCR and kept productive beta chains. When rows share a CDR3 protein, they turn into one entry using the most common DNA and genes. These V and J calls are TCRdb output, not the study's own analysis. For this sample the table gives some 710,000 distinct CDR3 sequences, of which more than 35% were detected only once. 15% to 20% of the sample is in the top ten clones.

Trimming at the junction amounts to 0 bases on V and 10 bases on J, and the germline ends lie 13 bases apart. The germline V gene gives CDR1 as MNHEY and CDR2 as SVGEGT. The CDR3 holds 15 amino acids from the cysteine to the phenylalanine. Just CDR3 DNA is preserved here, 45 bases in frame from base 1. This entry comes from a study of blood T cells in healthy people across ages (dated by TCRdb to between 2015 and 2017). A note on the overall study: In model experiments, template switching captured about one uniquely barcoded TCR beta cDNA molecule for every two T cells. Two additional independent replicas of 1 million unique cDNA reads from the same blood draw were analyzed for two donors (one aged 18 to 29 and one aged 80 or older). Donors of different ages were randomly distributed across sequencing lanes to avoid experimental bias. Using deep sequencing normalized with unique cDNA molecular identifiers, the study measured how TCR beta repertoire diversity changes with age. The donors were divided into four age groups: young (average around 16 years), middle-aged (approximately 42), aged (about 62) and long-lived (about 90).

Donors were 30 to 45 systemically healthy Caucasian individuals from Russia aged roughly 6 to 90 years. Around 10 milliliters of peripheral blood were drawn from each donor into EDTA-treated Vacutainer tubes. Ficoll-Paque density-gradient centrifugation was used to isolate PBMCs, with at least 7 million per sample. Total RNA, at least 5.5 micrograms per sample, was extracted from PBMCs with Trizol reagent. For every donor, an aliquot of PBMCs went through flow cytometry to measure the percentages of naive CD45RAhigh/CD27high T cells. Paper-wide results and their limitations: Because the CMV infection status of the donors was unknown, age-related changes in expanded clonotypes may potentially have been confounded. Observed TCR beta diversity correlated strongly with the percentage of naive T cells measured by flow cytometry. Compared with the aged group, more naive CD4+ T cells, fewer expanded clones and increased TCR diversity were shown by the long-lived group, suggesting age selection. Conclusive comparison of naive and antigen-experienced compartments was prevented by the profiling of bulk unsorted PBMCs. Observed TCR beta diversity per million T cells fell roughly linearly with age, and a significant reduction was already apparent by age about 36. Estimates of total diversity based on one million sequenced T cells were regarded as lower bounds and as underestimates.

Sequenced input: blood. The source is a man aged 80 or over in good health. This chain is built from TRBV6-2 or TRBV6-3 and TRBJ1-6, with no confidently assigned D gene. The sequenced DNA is TGTGCCAGCAGTTACTCGATCAGGTTAGGATCACCCCTCCACTTT. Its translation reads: CASSYSIRLGSPLHF.